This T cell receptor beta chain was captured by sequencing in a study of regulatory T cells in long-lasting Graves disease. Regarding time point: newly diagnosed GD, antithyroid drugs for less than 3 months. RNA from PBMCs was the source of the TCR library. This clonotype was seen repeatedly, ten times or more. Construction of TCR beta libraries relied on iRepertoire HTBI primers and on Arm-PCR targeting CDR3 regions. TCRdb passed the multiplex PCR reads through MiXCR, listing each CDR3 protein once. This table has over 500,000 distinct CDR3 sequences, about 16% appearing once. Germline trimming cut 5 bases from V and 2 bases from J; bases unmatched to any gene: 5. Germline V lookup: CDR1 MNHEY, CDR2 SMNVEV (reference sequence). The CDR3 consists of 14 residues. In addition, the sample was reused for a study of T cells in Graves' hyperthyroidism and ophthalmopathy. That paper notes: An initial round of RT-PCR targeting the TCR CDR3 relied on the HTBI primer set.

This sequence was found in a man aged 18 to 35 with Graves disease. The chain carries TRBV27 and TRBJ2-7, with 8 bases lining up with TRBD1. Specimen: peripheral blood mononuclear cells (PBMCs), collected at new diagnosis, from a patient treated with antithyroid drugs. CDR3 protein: CASSLRTGPYEQYF. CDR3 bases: TGTGCCAGCAGTCTAAGGACAGGGCCCTACGAGCAGTACTTC.